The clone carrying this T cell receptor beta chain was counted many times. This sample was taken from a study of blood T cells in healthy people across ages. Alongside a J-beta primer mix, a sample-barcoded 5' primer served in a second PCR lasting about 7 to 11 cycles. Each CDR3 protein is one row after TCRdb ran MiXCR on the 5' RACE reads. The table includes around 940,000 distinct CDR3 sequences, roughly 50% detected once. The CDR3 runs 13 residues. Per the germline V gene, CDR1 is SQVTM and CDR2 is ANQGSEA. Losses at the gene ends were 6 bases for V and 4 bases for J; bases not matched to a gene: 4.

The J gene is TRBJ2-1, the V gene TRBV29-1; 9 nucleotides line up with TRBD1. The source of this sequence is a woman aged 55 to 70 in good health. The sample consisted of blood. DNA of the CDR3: TGCAGCGTCGGACAGGGGACATACAATGAGCAGTTCTTC. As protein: CSVGQGTYNEQFF.